This is a list of T cell receptor beta chains from one sample in a study of T-cell memory formation after mild COVID-19. TCRdb re-derived calls from the 5' RACE reads in MiXCR, one entry per CDR3 protein. This table holds approximately 260,000 distinct CDR3 sequences, approximately 16% found once. Input material: PBMCs or a T cell subset sorted from them (not recorded which). The receptors originated from a man younger than 35 who had mild COVID-19 (a few samples of this study predate the infection). Cell type and time point are not known. The CDR3 runs from the conserved cysteine through the conserved F or W. A D gene is named only where the DNA matches it firmly. Rows may omit the clone size; those that give it use once, few, many or a size class.

TGCAGCGTTGACCCGGCCGATACGCAGTATTTT	CSVDPADTQYF	TRBJ2-3	11	TRBV29-1	NA	many
TGTGCCAGTAGGCCAGGGGACTCTGGGGCCAACGTCCTGACTTTC	CASRPGDSGANVLTF	TRBJ2-6	15	TRBV19	NA	few
TGTGCCAGTAGTCCACAGGGTAGACACGGCTACACCTTC	CASSPQGRHGYTF	TRBJ1-2	13	TRBV19	NA	few
TGTGCCAGCATTGCGGGGGGCCAATACAATGAGCAGTTCTTC	CASIAGGQYNEQFF	TRBJ2-1	14	TRBV2	TRBD2	few
TGCGCCAGCAGCCAAGATTTGAGGGTGGGGCCCCAGCATTTT	CASSQDLRVGPQHF	TRBJ1-5	14	TRBV4-1	NA	NA
TGTGCCAGCAGTTTATTACAGACCGAAGCTTTCTTT	CASSLLQTEAFF	TRBJ1-1	12	TRBV12-3/TRBV12-4	NA	NA
TGTGCCAGCAGCGTAGATGAATCCGCGGGTCCACAAGAGACCCAGTACTTC	CASSVDESAGPQETQYF	TRBJ2-5	17	TRBV9	NA	few
TGTGCCAGCAGTCACCCGCGGGGTGGCTACACCTTC	CASSHPRGGYTF	TRBJ1-2	12	TRBV7-6	NA	few
TGTGCCAGCAGTTACCGGCAGGGGAACACTGAAGCTTTCTTT	CASSYRQGNTEAFF	TRBJ1-1	14	TRBV6-5	NA	few
TGTGCTAGTGGTTTGCAGGGGACGGACACTGAAGCTTTCTTT	CASGLQGTDTEAFF	TRBJ1-1	14	TRBV12-5	NA	NA
TGCGCCAGCAGCCAAGACAGACGCCGGCAAGAGACCCAGTACTTC	CASSQDRRRQETQYF	TRBJ2-5	15	TRBV4-3	NA	few
TGCGCCAGCAGCTTGGGGCTAGCGCCTAGCACAGATACGCAGTATTTT	CASSLGLAPSTDTQYF	TRBJ2-3	16	TRBV5-1	NA	NA
TGCAGTGGAGCTAGCGGGGCCCGGGGGACGCAGTATTTT	CSGASGARGTQYF	TRBJ2-3	13	TRBV20-1	TRBD2	NA
TGTGCCAGCAGCTTAGAGGGTGCGGGGTACTATGGCTACACCTTC	CASSLEGAGYYGYTF	TRBJ1-2	15	TRBV7-3	NA	few
TGTGCCAGCAGTGAATCCGGGACGACCGGCAAGCAGTACTTC	CASSESGTTGKQYF	TRBJ2-7	14	TRBV25-1	NA	NA
TGTGCCAGCAGCCGAACGTCCCTCAGCGATACGCAGTATTTT	CASSRTSLSDTQYF	TRBJ2-3	14	TRBV7-2	NA	many
TGTGCCACCAGTGATGTAGTGGACACCGGGGAGCTGTTTTTT	CATSDVVDTGELFF	TRBJ2-2	14	TRBV24-1	NA	NA
TGTGCCAGCAGCTTAGTAGCGGGGGTTGAGCAGTTCTTC	CASSLVAGVEQFF	TRBJ2-1	13	TRBV7-9	TRBD2	NA
TGTGCCAGCAGTGAACAGGGTCTCACGAACACTGAAGCTTTCTTT	CASSEQGLTNTEAFF	TRBJ1-1	15	TRBV2	NA	NA
TGCAGTGCTAAGCAGGGGGGGGCCAACGTCCTGACTTTC	CSAKQGGANVLTF	TRBJ2-6	13	TRBV20-1	NA	few
TGTGCCAGCAGCGTAGACAGGGGGGTGGTGACAGATACGCAGTATTTT	CASSVDRGVVTDTQYF	TRBJ2-3	16	TRBV9	TRBD1	few
TGTGCCAGCAGCTTACAACAGGGGGCCAATAATTCACCCCTCCACTTT	CASSLQQGANNSPLHF	TRBJ1-6	16	TRBV7-6	TRBD1	few
TGTGCCACCAGCAGGGTGGGACTAGCGCGCGGGGAGCTGTTTTTT	CATSRVGLARGELFF	TRBJ2-2	15	TRBV15	TRBD2	few
TGTGCCAGCAGTGTCCTTCTCGCAGATACGCAGTATTTT	CASSVLLADTQYF	TRBJ2-3	13	TRBV12-3/TRBV12-4	NA	many
TGTGCCAGCAGCTTCTTATCGGGACCGACCTCCTACGAGCAGTACTTC	CASSFLSGPTSYEQYF	TRBJ2-7	16	TRBV5-6	NA	few